These 9 T cell receptor beta chains were all obtained from the same sample, sequenced in a study of TIL therapy for anti-PD-1-resistant metastatic lung cancer. Sequencing used immunoSEQ v3. Data came from immunoSEQ multiplex PCR; TCRdb stores just in-frame clones and leaves some out. Among 55,000 to 65,000 clones, about 69% were seen once, and the ten largest hold over 6.5%. Time point of the sample: pre-treatment sample, taken before nivolumab and TIL therapy. Source: blood, taken at baseline. The receptors were sampled from a person aged 25-80 years with non-small cell lung cancer.

This clone was recorded a few times. This sequence joins TRBV7-9 and TRBJ1-1; D is possibly TRBD1 (5 bases). V was trimmed by 1 base and J by 3 bases, leaving 9 bases between them. CDR3 length: 14 residues. In germline, CDR1 is SEHNR, CDR2 FQNEAQ (reference sequence). The CDR3 protein is CASSLEAGDTEAFF. The CDR3 DNA reads TGTGCCAGCAGCTTAGAGGCGGGGGACACTGAAGCTTTCTTT.

V usage is TRBV27 and J usage is TRBJ2-3; D perhaps matches TRBD1 (6 bases). CDR3 length: 14 amino acids. Trimming stripped 6 bases from V and 6 bases from J, with 16 bases between. CDR1 and CDR2 (germline): MNHEY, SMNVEV (reference sequence). The CDR3: CASRLDRWLDTQYF. In nucleotides, the CDR3 is TGTGCCAGCAGACTGGACAGATGGCTGGATACGCAGTATTTT.

The sample holds a few counts of this clone. The V gene is TRBV2, the J gene TRBJ1-5; 7 bases are a match to TRBD1. J lost 2 bases, V lost 6 bases, and 10 bases had no gene match. This CDR3 contains 16 residues. Germline V gene sequence: CDR1 SNHLY, CDR2 FYNNEI. The CDR3 coding sequence is TGTGCCAGCAGCCTTCGAGGGGACAGAGGCAATCAGCCCCAGCATTTT. Translation: CASSLRGDRGNQPQHF.

The rearrangement joins TRBV25-1 to TRBJ1-1; D perhaps matches TRBD1 (6 bases). Germline CDR1 reads MGHDK; CDR2 reads SYGVNS. The CDR3 is 14 residues long. V lost 6 bases and J 4 bases, leaving 15 bases between the germline ends. The CDR3 nucleotides read TGTGCCAGCAGCCCGAGGGGGGGCGGCACTGAAGCTTTCTTT. Its translation: CASSPRGGGTEAFF.

This clone was counted a few times. The J gene is TRBJ1-4, the V gene TRBV14, with D possibly being TRBD1 (6 bases). Per the germline V gene, CDR1 is SGHDN and CDR2 is FVKESK. Between the trimmed V and J ends, which lost 2 bases and 2 bases, there was a span of 9 bases. The CDR3 length is 15 residues. The CDR3 sequence: CASSQPGGTNEKLFF. The CDR3, as DNA: TGTGCCAGCAGCCAACCCGGGGGCACTAATGAAAAACTGTTTTTT.

The chain has TRBV7-8 and TRBJ2-3; D might be TRBD2 (7 bases). CDR1 SGHVS and CDR2 FQNEAQ come from the germline V gene. Trimming removed 11 bases at V and 1 base at J, with 19 bases between. The CDR3 has 15 amino acids. CDR3 residues: CAGSSAGHGTDTQYF. DNA of the CDR3: TGTGCCGGAAGTTCAGCGGGACACGGCACAGATACGCAGTATTTT.

This rearrangement joins TRBV7-2 to TRBJ1-3, with 9 bases aligning to TRBD1. The CDR3 runs 15 residues. CDR1 SGHTA and CDR2 FQGNSA come from the germline V gene. Germline trimming cut 6 bases from V and 4 bases from J; bases unmatched to any gene: 7. CDR3 region: CASSYGTGSGNTIYF. In DNA, the CDR3 is TGTGCCAGCAGTTACGGGACAGGGTCGGGAAACACCATATATTTT.

The chain joins TRBV27 to TRBJ1-2, with a weak D call TRBD1 (5 bases). The CDR3 is 13 residues long. V shed 5 bases and J shed 4 bases, with 11 bases lying between them. Germline CDR1 MNHEY, CDR2 SMNVEV (reference sequence). The CDR3 loop reads CASSLYQGYGYTF. The CDR3 region has the DNA TGTGCCAGCAGTCTATACCAGGGCTATGGCTACACCTTC.

This chain connects TRBV4-1 to TRBJ2-7, with D perhaps assigned TRBD1 or TRBD2 (5 bases each). From germline, CDR1 is MGHRA and CDR2 YSYEKL. The CDR3 loop spans 15 amino acids. V lost 0 bases to trimming and J lost 1 base, with 10 bases between them. Here the CDR3 reads CASSQDGTVSYEQYF. In DNA form, the CDR3 reads TGCGCCAGCAGCCAAGACGGGACGGTGTCCTACGAGCAGTACTTC.